The clone carrying this TCR beta chain was found a few times. Its target is not known. Each CDR3 protein gets one entry after TCRdb re-called the 5' RACE reads with MiXCR. The sample comprises approximately 290,000 distinct CDR3 sequences, less than 25% of which are singletons, and approximately 3.7% rests with the top ten. The record originates from a study of CD8 T cells in ankylosing spondylitis. Overall study findings and caveats: According to the report, clones linked to the disease were significantly enriched in matched synovial fluid samples taken from ankylosing spondylitis patients. The authors found the disease-linked clones to be CD8+ and relatively rare in peripheral blood.

CDR1 and CDR2 (germline): DFQATT, SNEGSKA (reference sequence). Trimming stripped 6 bases from V and 1 base from J, with 8 bases between. The CDR3 totals 12 residues. The receptor comes from a female donor with ankylosing spondylitis or in good health (not recorded which). V and J are TRBV20-1 and TRBJ2-3; D call uncertain. The sample consisted of blood, either unsorted or a sorted T cell fraction (not recorded which). This CDR3 reads CSADDRTDTQYF. CDR3 sequence (DNA): TGCAGTGCAGACGACCGCACAGATACGCAGTATTTT.